Listed below are T cell receptor beta chains from one sample, sequenced in a study of blood T cell repertoires in COVID-19. The data were produced by immunoSEQ multiplex PCR, yet TCRdb's version contains in-frame clones alone and is incomplete. Found here are 100,000 to 150,000 clones, 86% of them singletons; the top ten hold roughly 10%. Sequencing was carried out using peripheral blood. The receptors were sampled from a woman in her 70s with COVID-19, enrolled during active disease. CDR3s include the opening cysteine and the closing phenylalanine or tryptophan. Each record gives: CDR3 DNA, CDR3 protein, D gene, J gene, V gene, clone size. A D gene is named only where the DNA matches it firmly. Part of the rows lack a size; the others show once, few, many or a class for expanded clones.

CDR3nt: TGTGCCAGTAGTATCCAGGGGACAGGGAGAAACATTCAGTACTTC
CDR3aa: CASSIQGTGRNIQYF
d_gene: TRBD1
j_gene: TRBJ2-4
v_gene: TRBV19
abundance: .

CDR3nt: TGTGCCAGCAGCCTGACTTGGGAGCAGTTCTTC
CDR3aa: CASSLTWEQFF
d_gene: .
j_gene: TRBJ2-1
v_gene: TRBV12-3/TRBV12-4
abundance: .

CDR3nt: TGTGCCAGCAGTTGGCGGGACACTGAAGCTTTCTTT
CDR3aa: CASSWRDTEAFF
d_gene: .
j_gene: TRBJ1-1
v_gene: TRBV7-9
abundance: .

CDR3nt: TGTGCCAGCAGTTACTCGGGTCTAGCCTACAATCAGCCCCAGCATTTT
CDR3aa: CASSYSGLAYNQPQHF
d_gene: .
j_gene: TRBJ1-5
v_gene: TRBV6-2/TRBV6-3
abundance: .

CDR3nt: TGTGCCAGCAGCCCGATTTTAGGGGACCAAGAGACCCAGTACTTC
CDR3aa: CASSPILGDQETQYF
d_gene: .
j_gene: TRBJ2-5
v_gene: TRBV3-1/TRBV3-2
abundance: .

CDR3nt: TGTGCCAGCAGTTTCCGGGACAGGGCCGATTCACCCCTCCACTTT
CDR3aa: CASSFRDRADSPLHF
d_gene: TRBD1
j_gene: TRBJ1-6
v_gene: TRBV2
abundance: .

CDR3nt: TGTGCCAGCCGGGACAGGTCTAACTATGGCTACACCTTC
CDR3aa: CASRDRSNYGYTF
d_gene: TRBD1
j_gene: TRBJ1-2
v_gene: TRBV30
abundance: .

CDR3nt: TGCGCCAGCCGGGACAGTGACTATGGCTACACCTTC
CDR3aa: CASRDSDYGYTF
d_gene: TRBD1
j_gene: TRBJ1-2
v_gene: TRBV5-1
abundance: .

CDR3nt: TGTGCCAGCAGTGGAACGCCGGGACTACTTTACAATGAGCAGTTCTTC
CDR3aa: CASSGTPGLLYNEQFF
d_gene: TRBD2
j_gene: TRBJ2-1
v_gene: TRBV28
abundance: .

CDR3nt: TGTGCCAGCAGCGGGAGGGATGCCACTGAAGCTTTCTTT
CDR3aa: CASSGRDATEAFF
d_gene: .
j_gene: TRBJ1-1
v_gene: TRBV7-6
abundance: .

CDR3nt: TGTGCCAGCAGCCAACAGGGAAACACCATATATTTT
CDR3aa: CASSQQGNTIYF
d_gene: .
j_gene: TRBJ1-3
v_gene: TRBV3-1/TRBV3-2
abundance: .

CDR3nt: TGTGCCAGCAGCCAGAAGGCAGGAAAACTGTTTTTT
CDR3aa: CASSQKAGKLFF
d_gene: .
j_gene: TRBJ1-4
v_gene: TRBV3-1/TRBV3-2
abundance: .

CDR3nt: TGTGCCAGCACCCGCCGGACAGGGGGAGCAGAGACCCAGTACTTC
CDR3aa: CASTRRTGGAETQYF
d_gene: TRBD1
j_gene: TRBJ2-5
v_gene: TRBV28
abundance: .

CDR3nt: TGTGCCAGCAGGGGCAGGGGGCGCGGAGCTTTCTTT
CDR3aa: CASRGRGRGAFF
d_gene: TRBD1
j_gene: TRBJ1-1
v_gene: TRBV12-3/TRBV12-4
abundance: .

CDR3nt: TGTGCCTGGAGGTTTGGACAGGCGAGGGGGGAAAAACTGTTTTTT
CDR3aa: CAWRFGQARGEKLFF
d_gene: TRBD1
j_gene: TRBJ1-4
v_gene: TRBV30
abundance: .

CDR3nt: TGTGCCAGCTCGCGAAAGGGGGGACAGGGTGTTTATGAGCAGTTCTTC
CDR3aa: CASSRKGGQGVYEQFF
d_gene: TRBD1
j_gene: TRBJ2-1
v_gene: TRBV18
abundance: .

CDR3nt: TGCGCCAGCAGCCAAGGGCTGGTCCTGGTCCCGCGAGGCACCGGGGAGCTGTTTTTT
CDR3aa: CASSQGLVLVPRGTGELFF
d_gene: .
j_gene: TRBJ2-2
v_gene: TRBV4-1
abundance: .

CDR3nt: TGTGCCAGCAGCTGGGGGGGGAACTCCTACGAGCAGTACTTC
CDR3aa: CASSWGGNSYEQYF
d_gene: TRBD2
j_gene: TRBJ2-7
v_gene: TRBV7-2
abundance: .

CDR3nt: TGTGCCAGCAGCTTACCCCCAGGGTCTGTCTATGGCTACACCTTC
CDR3aa: CASSLPPGSVYGYTF
d_gene: .
j_gene: TRBJ1-2
v_gene: TRBV7-2
abundance: .

CDR3nt: TGTGCCAGTAGTGTACGACTAGCCACAGATACGCAGTATTTT
CDR3aa: CASSVRLATDTQYF
d_gene: TRBD2
j_gene: TRBJ2-3
v_gene: TRBV19
abundance: .

CDR3nt: TGTGCCAGCAGCGCGGACAGGGTGGGTTCCTACGAGCAGTACTTC
CDR3aa: CASSADRVGSYEQYF
d_gene: TRBD1
j_gene: TRBJ2-7
v_gene: TRBV2
abundance: .

CDR3nt: TGTGCCAGCAGCTTCGGGTACCCGTCCTACAATGAGCAGTTCTTC
CDR3aa: CASSFGYPSYNEQFF
d_gene: .
j_gene: TRBJ2-1
v_gene: TRBV7-9
abundance: .

CDR3nt: TGTGCCACCAGTGACACCTCGACAGGGGTTCGGGAGACCCAGTACTTC
CDR3aa: CATSDTSTGVRETQYF
d_gene: TRBD1
j_gene: TRBJ2-5
v_gene: TRBV24-1
abundance: .

CDR3nt: TGTGCCAGCAGCGGCGGGGGGGCCGTCAAGACCCAGTACTTC
CDR3aa: CASSGGGAVKTQYF
d_gene: TRBD2
j_gene: TRBJ2-5
v_gene: TRBV5-4
abundance: .

CDR3nt: TGTGCCAGCAGCTTAGGACTAGCGGGGGGCCAAGAGACCCAGTACTTC
CDR3aa: CASSLGLAGGQETQYF
d_gene: TRBD2
j_gene: TRBJ2-5
v_gene: TRBV7-6
abundance: .

CDR3nt: TGTGCCAGCAGTTCCCTACCGAAGACAGGGGGCCTCAATGAAAAACTGTTTTTT
CDR3aa: CASSSLPKTGGLNEKLFF
d_gene: TRBD1
j_gene: TRBJ1-4
v_gene: TRBV6-2/TRBV6-3
abundance: once

CDR3nt: TGTGCCAGCAGTCTCCGGGACAGGGAGCACTTC
CDR3aa: CASSLRDREHF
d_gene: TRBD1
j_gene: TRBJ2-5
v_gene: TRBV28
abundance: .

CDR3nt: TGCGCCAGCAGCTTCACAGGGGACTCTGGAAACACCATATATTTT
CDR3aa: CASSFTGDSGNTIYF
d_gene: TRBD1
j_gene: TRBJ1-3
v_gene: TRBV5-1
abundance: once

CDR3nt: TGTGCCAGCAGAATTACCGGGACAGGCGATAACTATGGCTACACCTTC
CDR3aa: CASRITGTGDNYGYTF
d_gene: TRBD1
j_gene: TRBJ1-2
v_gene: TRBV5-4
abundance: .

CDR3nt: TGTGCCAGCAGCTTGGGGAGGGGGCGCGACAATGAGCAGTTCTTC
CDR3aa: CASSLGRGRDNEQFF
d_gene: .
j_gene: TRBJ2-1
v_gene: TRBV5-5
abundance: .

CDR3nt: TGTGCCAGCAGCTTGTCCGGGACAGGGACAGATACGCAGTATTTT
CDR3aa: CASSLSGTGTDTQYF
d_gene: TRBD1
j_gene: TRBJ2-3
v_gene: TRBV7-6
abundance: .

CDR3nt: TGCGCCAGCTCCGCAAACTCACCGGGACAGGGCTCCTACGAGCAGTACTTC
CDR3aa: CASSANSPGQGSYEQYF
d_gene: TRBD1
j_gene: TRBJ2-7
v_gene: TRBV5-1
abundance: .

CDR3nt: TGTGCCAGCAGTTTACCGGGGGCTGAAGCTTTCTTT
CDR3aa: CASSLPGAEAFF
d_gene: .
j_gene: TRBJ1-1
v_gene: TRBV12-3/TRBV12-4
abundance: .

CDR3nt: TGTGCCAGCAGCTATGGGTGGGGAGGTCTACAGACCCAGTACTTC
CDR3aa: CASSYGWGGLQTQYF
d_gene: .
j_gene: TRBJ2-5
v_gene: TRBV7-9
abundance: .

CDR3nt: TGTGCCAGCAGCTTGGAGAATCAAGAGACCCAGTACTTC
CDR3aa: CASSLENQETQYF
d_gene: .
j_gene: TRBJ2-5
v_gene: TRBV7-3
abundance: .

CDR3nt: TGTGCCAGAAGCCCCGCGGACAGGGTGTTTAACTATGGCTACACCTTC
CDR3aa: CARSPADRVFNYGYTF
d_gene: TRBD1
j_gene: TRBJ1-2
v_gene: TRBV5-3
abundance: .

CDR3nt: TGTGCCTCCGGCTCGACAGCAACTAATGAAAAACTGTTTTTT
CDR3aa: CASGSTATNEKLFF
d_gene: .
j_gene: TRBJ1-4
v_gene: TRBV30
abundance: many

CDR3nt: TGCGCCAGCAGCTTGGAGACACCCAACACTGAAGCTTTCTTT
CDR3aa: CASSLETPNTEAFF
d_gene: .
j_gene: TRBJ1-1
v_gene: TRBV5-1
abundance: .

CDR3nt: TGTGCCAGCAGCTTCCGGGAGTACGAGCAGTACTTC
CDR3aa: CASSFREYEQYF
d_gene: .
j_gene: TRBJ2-7
v_gene: TRBV21-1
abundance: .

CDR3nt: TGCGCCAGCCCTCTTTCCCCCCGGCGGGAGTTCTTC
CDR3aa: CASPLSPRREFF
d_gene: .
j_gene: TRBJ2-1
v_gene: TRBV23-1
abundance: .

CDR3nt: TGTGCCAGCAGTCAGGGGTGGTTGTACGAGCAGTACTTC
CDR3aa: CASSQGWLYEQYF
d_gene: .
j_gene: TRBJ2-7
v_gene: TRBV2
abundance: .

CDR3nt: TGTGCCAGCAGCTTAGCCAGGGACAGCTACAATGAGCAGTTCTTC
CDR3aa: CASSLARDSYNEQFF
d_gene: TRBD1
j_gene: TRBJ2-1
v_gene: TRBV7-2
abundance: .

CDR3nt: TGCGCCAGCAGCCAAGCCCCGACAGGGGGCATATATGGCTACACCTTC
CDR3aa: CASSQAPTGGIYGYTF
d_gene: TRBD1
j_gene: TRBJ1-2
v_gene: TRBV5-1
abundance: .

CDR3nt: TGCAGCGCCCGAGGCGGAAATGAGCAGTTCTTC
CDR3aa: CSARGGNEQFF
d_gene: .
j_gene: TRBJ2-1
v_gene: TRBV29-1
abundance: .

CDR3nt: TGTGCCAGCAGCAGGGACGACAGGGGACAAAGTCAGCCCCAGCATTTT
CDR3aa: CASSRDDRGQSQPQHF
d_gene: TRBD1
j_gene: TRBJ1-5
v_gene: TRBV5-5
abundance: .

CDR3nt: TGTGCCAGCAGCTTCCGGGACAGGGACGAGCAGTACTTC
CDR3aa: CASSFRDRDEQYF
d_gene: TRBD1
j_gene: TRBJ2-7
v_gene: TRBV5-6
abundance: .

CDR3nt: TGTGCCAGCAGTTACTCGACAGCCTCCTACGAGCAGTACTTC
CDR3aa: CASSYSTASYEQYF
d_gene: .
j_gene: TRBJ2-7
v_gene: TRBV6-6
abundance: .

CDR3nt: TGTGCCAGCATGGGCAGCCCTAATTCACCCCTCCACTTT
CDR3aa: CASMGSPNSPLHF
d_gene: .
j_gene: TRBJ1-6
v_gene: TRBV3-1/TRBV3-2
abundance: .

CDR3nt: TGTGCCAGCAGCCCCGGGACTAGCGCATCCTACAATGAGCAGTTCTTC
CDR3aa: CASSPGTSASYNEQFF
d_gene: TRBD2
j_gene: TRBJ2-1
v_gene: TRBV7-9
abundance: .

CDR3nt: TGTGCCTGGAGTAGGCAGGGCTATGGCTACACCTTC
CDR3aa: CAWSRQGYGYTF
d_gene: .
j_gene: TRBJ1-2
v_gene: TRBV30
abundance: .

CDR3nt: TGTGCCAGCAGAGGGACAGGGTTTAAGGTCGGGGAGCTGTTTTTT
CDR3aa: CASRGTGFKVGELFF
d_gene: TRBD1
j_gene: TRBJ2-2
v_gene: TRBV2
abundance: few

CDR3nt: TGTGCCAGCAGCTCGTGGACAGGAGCAACCATCGAGCAGTACTTC
CDR3aa: CASSSWTGATIEQYF
d_gene: TRBD1
j_gene: TRBJ2-7
v_gene: TRBV5-6
abundance: .

CDR3nt: TGTGCCAGCAGCTTAGCGTTGGAGCGAGGCTACACCTTC
CDR3aa: CASSLALERGYTF
d_gene: .
j_gene: TRBJ1-2
v_gene: TRBV7-8
abundance: .

CDR3nt: TGTGCCAGCAGCTTAGCTTCGGGGAGCAGGCATAATGAAAAACTGTTTTTT
CDR3aa: CASSLASGSRHNEKLFF
d_gene: .
j_gene: TRBJ1-4
v_gene: TRBV7-8
abundance: .

CDR3nt: TGTGCCACCAGTGAGCAAACCGGGTCCTACAATGAGCAGTTCTTC
CDR3aa: CATSEQTGSYNEQFF
d_gene: .
j_gene: TRBJ2-1
v_gene: TRBV24-1
abundance: .